The present TCR beta chain was sequenced within a study of CD8 T cells in ankylosing spondylitis (dated by TCRdb to about 2017). General notes on the study: To find TCR variants linked to disease, the study profiled T cell receptor beta repertoires in ankylosing spondylitis patients and healthy donors. In total, the full study cohort was made up of 100 to 140 healthy donors and some 26 ankylosing spondylitis patients. Peripheral blood was sampled, and synovial fluid was additionally collected from ankylosing spondylitis patients. What the authors observed across the whole study: A CD8+ phenotype was shown by the disease-linked clones, which were found at relatively low frequencies in peripheral blood. A TCR beta motif of about 8 highly homologous amino acid variants appeared characteristic of blood from ankylosing spondylitis patients. According to the report, matched synovial fluid samples from ankylosing spondylitis patients were significantly enriched for the disease-linked clones. Some motif variants had previously been reported in the synovial fluid and blood of reactive arthritis patients, which suggests shared mechanisms of disease initiation.

For CDR1 and CDR2, the germline V gene lists SGHRS and YFSETQ. A distance of 16 bases separates the germline ends of V and J, which lose 5 bases and 4 bases respectively. Counted from cysteine to phenylalanine, this CDR3 has 14 amino acids. The kept DNA is CDR3 alone, 42 bases in frame from the first base. This clonotype has only a few counts. Its recognized antigen is unknown. No base quality information exists; no much larger clone differs at one position. Sequencing used an Illumina HiSeq 2500. TCR beta libraries were prepared by quantitative 5'-RACE with molecular barcodes. From the authors' description of their analysis: A new computational method, built on a probabilistic model of VDJ rearrangement, was used to identify disease-linked TCR variants. TCRdb reprocessed the public reads (quality trimming at Q25 with fastp, clone calling with MiXCR) and kept in-frame beta chains. Rows are unified per CDR3 protein, each entry keeping the most common DNA and genes. None of the V and J calls come from the authors' own analysis; TCRdb made them. The sample records approximately 400,000 distinct CDR3 sequences, 25% to 30% of which are singletons. The top ten clonotypes cover 0.75% to 0.9% of the sample.

The receptor chain draws on TRBV5-1 and TRBJ2-7; the D segment could be TRBD1, given 6 matching bases. The TCR sequence derives from a male donor with ankylosing spondylitis. The sequencing sample was made of blood, either unsorted or a sorted T cell fraction (not recorded which). The base sequence is TGCGCCAGCAGGAGAACAGGGACGACTTACGAGCAGTACTTC. The resulting protein is CASRRTGTTYEQYF.